What follows are 2 T cell receptor beta chains derived from one specimen sequenced in a study of response to subunit inactivated influenza vaccine. TCRdb used MiXCR to reprocess the RT-PCR reads, holding one entry per CDR3 protein. The sample has hundreds of thousands of distinct CDR3 sequences, 15% to 17% seen once. The material was PBMCs from blood, obtained less than 13 days after vaccination. Source of these receptors: a middle-aged man who received an inactivated influenza vaccine.

The chain uses TRBV7-2 and TRBJ1-2; D perhaps matches TRBD1 (5 bases). The length of the CDR3 is 12 residues. Trimming removed 5 bases from V and 8 bases from J, with 12 bases in between. CDR1 is SGHTA, CDR2 FQGNSA, per germline. The CDR3 nucleotides read TGTGCCAGCAGCCTCGGGACGAGCGGCTACACCTTC. Translated, it gives CASSLGTSGYTF.

The chain is built from TRBV2 and TRBJ2-2, with 9 bases that match TRBD1. Trimming took 6 bases from V and 1 from J; bases not matched to a gene: 9. Germline assignment: CDR1 SNHLY and CDR2 FYNNEI. This CDR3 spans 17 amino acids. The DNA for the CDR3 is TGTGCCAGCAGAATATCGGAGGGACAGGGGAACACCGGGGAGCTGTTTTTT. This gives the protein CASRISEGQGNTGELFF.